This note documents a single TCR beta chain sequence. The data were produced by immunoSEQ multiplex PCR, yet TCRdb's version contains in-frame clones alone and is incomplete. The repertoire table contains some 33,000 clones. The sample originates from a study of T cells in women clearing cervical HPV infection. Source material: blood buffy coat. This receptor was obtained from a woman between 18 and 70 years old with a cervical HPV16 infection that either progressed to CIN3+ or cleared (not recorded which).

Partial CDR3 DNA: TGTGCCAGCAGCTCCACCAGGGGGATGGACGAG. Residues: CASSSTRGMDE. The entire CDR3 protein reads CASSSTRGMDEQYF. This chain uses TRBV7-9 with TRBJ2-7; 7 bases line up with TRBD1. With the read ending 3 residues before the CDR3 end, the germline J gene is used to fill in that end. The trim removed 4 bases at V and 5 bases at J, leaving 8 bases unmatched. This CDR3 is built from 14 residues. CDR1 SEHNR and CDR2 FQNEAQ come from the germline V gene (reference sequence). Filled out from reference TRBV7-9 and TRBJ2-7, the complete variable domain reads DTGVSQNPRHKITKRGQNVTFRCDPISEHNRLYWYRQTLGQGPEFLTYFQNEAQLEKSRLLSDRFSAERPKGSFSTLEIQRTEQGDSAMYLCASSSTRGMDEQYFGPGTRLTVT.